A selection of T cell receptor beta chains follows, all from one sample in a study of CD8 T cells in ankylosing spondylitis. MiXCR, run by TCRdb on the 5' RACE reads, gives a single entry per CDR3 protein. The data contain a few hundred thousand distinct CDR3 sequences, about an eighth of them singletons. Sequenced material: blood, either unsorted or a sorted T cell fraction (not recorded which). These receptors originate from a male donor with ankylosing spondylitis. CDR3s include the opening cysteine and the closing phenylalanine or tryptophan. Fields, in order: V gene, J gene, D gene, CDR3 protein. D genes are given only for firm matches.

>TRBV7-2|TRBJ2-1|TRBD2
CASSFARGTSGREWYNEQFF
>TRBV20-1|TRBJ2-5|TRBD1
CSANYRGRPETQYF
>TRBV12-3/TRBV12-4|TRBJ1-5|.
CASTPPGGGNQPQHF
>TRBV15|TRBJ1-4|.
CATSRDPGLGEKLFF
>TRBV3-1|TRBJ1-5|.
CASSQDWRGPQHF
>TRBV14|TRBJ2-5|TRBD2
CASSTRTSGSGTQYF
>TRBV6-5|TRBJ2-1|TRBD2
CASSYLSGRTYNEQFF
>TRBV20-1|TRBJ2-7|TRBD1
CSASYTGAYYEQYF
>TRBV15|TRBJ2-3|TRBD2
CATSRAAGVQDTQYF
>TRBV5-1|TRBJ2-1|.
CASSLVAWNEQFF
>TRBV6-2/TRBV6-3|TRBJ2-1|.
CASSYSIGGELPNSYNEQFF
>TRBV18|TRBJ2-1|.
CASSPLDPGNEQFF
>TRBV3-1|TRBJ2-5|.
CASSRVDEGTQYF
>TRBV15|TRBJ2-3|.
CATSRVQGGDTQYF
>TRBV5-1|TRBJ2-7|TRBD1
CASSSLQGENEQYF
>TRBV4-2|TRBJ2-1|.
CASSQDPTTVQFF
>TRBV7-2|TRBJ2-5|.
CASSLNPGETQYF
>TRBV12-3/TRBV12-4|TRBJ2-1|TRBD2
CASSRGGPNEQFF
>TRBV7-2|TRBJ2-1|TRBD2
CASSRLGTSGVNEQFF
>TRBV7-2|TRBJ2-1|TRBD2
CASSLTSGRKMEQFF
>TRBV7-2|TRBJ2-1|.
CASSPGGKYNEQFF
>TRBV12-3/TRBV12-4|TRBJ2-7|.
CASSLRGGQLSYEQYF
>TRBV6-5|TRBJ1-1|.
CASSYSRSGAGAEAFF
>TRBV20-1|TRBJ2-2|TRBD2
CSARQTSGRITGELFF
>TRBV4-2|TRBJ1-2|.
CASSQAGEGGYTF
>TRBV6-5|TRBJ1-5|.
CASGDNQPQHF
>TRBV5-1|TRBJ2-3|TRBD2
CASSLVSSRGDTQYF
>TRBV7-2|TRBJ2-7|.
CASSYQLGGNEQYF
>TRBV29-1|TRBJ2-3|.
CSVAKSWAESTDTQYF
>TRBV30|TRBJ2-7|.
CAWRETGSYEQYF
>TRBV3-1|TRBJ1-5|.
CASSQVGEPQHF
>TRBV20-1|TRBJ2-1|TRBD2
CCAPFGSGRTSYNEQFF
>TRBV5-1|TRBJ2-5|TRBD1
CASSWGTGARETQYF
>TRBV12-3/TRBV12-4|TRBJ2-1|.
CASTSRALAPHEQFF
>TRBV28|TRBJ2-5|TRBD2
CASSFRLAGAWSQYF
>TRBV5-1|TRBJ2-1|TRBD2
CASSLASGRRTYNEQFF
>TRBV12-3/TRBV12-4|TRBJ2-2|.
CASSFLTNSNTGELFF
>TRBV7-2|TRBJ1-2|TRBD1
CASGDRVTYGYTF
>TRBV11-2|TRBJ1-6|.
CASSSGHVSSPLHF
>TRBV20-1|TRBJ2-1|.
CSAPDYNEQFF
>TRBV20-1|TRBJ2-5|TRBD1
CSASRTGRKETQYF
>TRBV21-1|TRBJ2-3|.
CASSINFGRGARSDTQYF
>TRBV20-1|TRBJ1-5|.
CSAMGDFSNQPQHF
>TRBV28|TRBJ1-6|.
CASSRQDAYNSPLHF
>TRBV11-1|TRBJ2-3|.
CASSLGGHSTDTQYF
>TRBV11-2|TRBJ2-3|TRBD2
CASSLTLTGGTDTQYF
>TRBV6-6|TRBJ2-3|.
CASRQSTDTQYF
>TRBV7-9|TRBJ2-1|.
CASRTRDLNEQFF
>TRBV24-1|TRBJ1-2|TRBD1
CATSDPGQGVTGYTF
>TRBV20-1|TRBJ2-1|TRBD2
CSAFQFSGTSYNEQFF
>TRBV12-3/TRBV12-4|TRBJ2-1|TRBD2
CASSLGRAGTGGHEQFF